These 12 T cell receptor beta chains came from one sample sequenced in a study of T cells in women clearing cervical HPV infection. Only in-frame clones appear in the TCRdb table, and some are missing; sequencing was by immunoSEQ multiplex PCR. The specimen's table records around 22,000 clones. Sequencing was done on a sample of blood buffy coat. Receptor source: a woman between 18 and 69 years old with a cervical HPV16 infection that either progressed to CIN3+ or cleared (not recorded which).

Concerning this clone: The CDR3 end falls 3 residues outside the read, so it is completed with the germline J gene. The V gene is TRBV30, the J gene TRBJ1-2; 8 bases are a match to TRBD1. This CDR3 is built from 13 residues. Germline-derived CDR1 and CDR2 are GTSNPN and SVGIG (reference sequence). Partial CDR3 DNA: TGTGCCTGCAACAGGGGGACGGGTAATGAC. This gives the protein CACNRGTGND. The full CDR3 protein reads CACNRGTGNDYTF.

A word on this clone: A read error may produce the germline difference seen at one junction end. CDR3 protein: CASSLSPSGGVGNEQFF. CDR3 bases read: TGTGCTAGCAGCTTAAGTCCTAGCGGGGGAGTTGGCAATGAG. J is TRBJ2-1 and V is TRBV7-7; 10 bases align to TRBD2. Read coverage stops 3 residues before the CDR3 terminus; the germline J gene supplies the remainder. In germline, CDR1 is SSHAT, CDR2 FNYEAQ (reference sequence). The CDR3 is 17 residues long.

The DNA read from the CDR3 is TGTGCCAGCAGTTTGACAGGGGGCTATGGC. Protein sequence: CASSLTGGYG. The full-length CDR3 reads as CASSLTGGYGYTF. The gene calls are TRBV12-3 or TRBV12-4 and TRBJ1-2, with TRBD1 matching 9 bases. The CDR3 end falls 3 residues outside the read, so it is completed with the germline J gene. CDR3 length: 13 residues. V was clipped by 3 bases and J by 4 bases; unmatched bases: 0.

A word on this clone: Coverage ceases 3 residues before the CDR3 finishes, and the germline J gene fills in the end. J is TRBJ2-5 and V is TRBV30; no definite D call. This CDR3 contains 12 residues. CDR1 is GTSNPN, CDR2 SVGIG, per germline (reference sequence). Partial CDR3 DNA: TGTGCCTGGAGTGTATTTTCAGATACC. Translation gives CAWSVFSDT. Given in full, the CDR3 is CAWSVFSDTQYF.

As to this clone: The read gets to within 3 residues of the CDR3 end, and the germline J gene fills in the rest. V usage is TRBV12-3 or TRBV12-4 and J usage is TRBJ2-1; 9 nucleotides match TRBD2. The CDR3 spans 18 residues. V lost 6 bases and J lost 8; bases outside the gene matches: 20. The CDR3 region is CASRPISAIAGVGDEQFF. The covered CDR3 bases are TGTGCCAGCAGACCCATCTCCGCAATAGCGGGAGTAGGTGATGAG.

Remarks on this clone: The read finishes 3 residues shy of the CDR3 end, and the germline J gene is used to complete it. This sequence joins TRBV2 and TRBJ1-3; D may be TRBD1 (5 bases). The CDR3 has 14 residues. Trimming left V 5 bases short and J 2 bases short, with 10 bases between. CDR1 SNHLY and CDR2 FYNNEI come from the germline V gene. The CDR3 bases that were read are TGTGCCAGCAGTAGGCAGGGAACTGGAAACACC. Its protein product is CASSRQGTGNT. In full, the CDR3 reads CASSRQGTGNTIYF.

In regard to this clone: The CDR3 extends 3 residues past the end of the read, so its final part is completed from the germline J gene. This chain joins TRBV7-3 and TRBJ1-1; D uncertain. This CDR3 is 13 amino acids long. V was trimmed by 3 bases and J by 2 bases, leaving 7 bases between them. Germline loops: CDR1 SGHTA, CDR2 FQGTGA. The CDR3 bases that were read are TGTGCCAGCAGCTTTAGCAGAAACACTGAA. This sequence encodes CASSFSRNTE. The CDR3 as a whole reads CASSFSRNTEAFF. The variable domain in full, completed from reference TRBV7-3 and TRBJ1-1, reads GAGVSQTPSNKVTEKGKYVELRCDPISGHTALYWYRQSLGQGPEFLIYFQGTGAADDSGLPNDRFFAVRPEGSVSTLKIQRTERGDSAVYLCASSFSRNTEAFFGQGTRLTVV.

Concerning this clone itself: The sequence runs out 3 residues before the end of the CDR3; the remainder is reconstructed from the germline J gene. The chain combines TRBV2 with TRBJ2-5, with 9 bases lining up with TRBD1. From germline, CDR1 is SNHLY and CDR2 FYNNEI. This CDR3 comprises 13 residues. V trimming: 6 bases; J trimming: 4 bases; junction bases outside the gene matches: 3. CDR3 DNA (partial): TGTGCCAGCAGCCGGGACAGGGCAGAGACC. Protein: CASSRDRAET. The whole CDR3 sequence is CASSRDRAETQYF.

In the case of this clone: Read sequence stops 3 residues before the CDR3 end, and the germline J gene provides the missing end. V is TRBV6-2 or TRBV6-3 and J is TRBJ2-3; 7 positions agree with TRBD1. CDR1 is MNHEY and CDR2 is SVGEGT in the germline V gene. This CDR3 contains 14 residues. The CDR3 loop is CASSNRGDWETQYF. CDR3 bases read: TGTGCCAGCAGTAACAGGGGTGATTGGGAGACG.

About this clone itself: The read stops 3 residues short of the end of the CDR3; the missing end is completed from the germline J gene. The rearrangement uses TRBV10-3 and TRBJ1-2; D possibly corresponds to TRBD1 (5 bases). The CDR3 sequence is 15 residues long. The germline V gene has CDR1 ENHRY and CDR2 SYGVKD. The sequenced CDR3 bases are TGTGCCATCCGTCCCGGGACTAGCGGGGTTTACGAC. Residues: CAIRPGTSGVYD. The entire CDR3 sequence reads CAIRPGTSGVYDYTF.

On this clone itself: Coverage ceases 3 residues before the CDR3 finishes, and the germline J gene fills in the end. V usage is TRBV5-1 and J usage is TRBJ1-5; D possibly corresponds to TRBD1 (5 bases). Germline V gene lookup returns CDR1 SGHRS and CDR2 YFSETQ. The CDR3 is 13 amino acids. V was cut by 2 bases and J by 7 bases, with 10 bases left in between. CDR3 DNA, as far as it was read: TGCGCCAGCAGCTTTTCTCAGGGCCAGCCC. This encodes CASSFSQGQP. The whole CDR3 protein is CASSFSQGQPQHF.

About this clone itself: The CDR3 is cut off 3 residues early in the read; its end comes from the germline J gene. This rearrangement joins TRBV20-1 to TRBJ2-3; 10 bases line up with TRBD2. CDR1 is DFQATT and CDR2 is SNEGSKA in the germline V gene (reference sequence). J was trimmed by 5 bases and V by 3 bases; bases with no gene match: 11. This CDR3 comprises 16 residues. CDR3 amino acids: CSASTPSGRGGDTQYF. Partial CDR3 DNA: TGCAGTGCTAGTACCCCAAGCGGGAGGGGAGGAGATACG.